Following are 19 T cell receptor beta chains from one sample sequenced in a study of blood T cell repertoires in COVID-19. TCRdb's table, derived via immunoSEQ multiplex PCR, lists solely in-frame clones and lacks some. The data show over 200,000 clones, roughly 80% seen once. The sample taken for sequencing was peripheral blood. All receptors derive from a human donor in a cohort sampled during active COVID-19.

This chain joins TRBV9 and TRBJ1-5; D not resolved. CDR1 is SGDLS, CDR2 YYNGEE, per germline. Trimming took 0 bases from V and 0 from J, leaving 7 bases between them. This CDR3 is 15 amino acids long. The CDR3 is CASSVGPDSNQPQHF. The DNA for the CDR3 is TGTGCCAGCAGCGTAGGCCCAGATAGCAATCAGCCCCAGCATTTT.

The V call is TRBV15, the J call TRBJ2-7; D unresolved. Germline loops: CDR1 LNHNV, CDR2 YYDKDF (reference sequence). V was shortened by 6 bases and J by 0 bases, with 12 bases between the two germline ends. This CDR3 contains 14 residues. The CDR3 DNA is TGTGCCACCAGTGTTTCCAGCGTCTCCTACGAGCAGTACTTC. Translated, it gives CATSVSSVSYEQYF.

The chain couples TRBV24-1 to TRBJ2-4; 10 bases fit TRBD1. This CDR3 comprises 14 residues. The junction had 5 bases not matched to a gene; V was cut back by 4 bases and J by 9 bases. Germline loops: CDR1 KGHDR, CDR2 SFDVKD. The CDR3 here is CATSESGTGAIQYF. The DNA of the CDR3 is TGTGCCACCAGTGAGTCCGGGACAGGGGCCATTCAGTACTTC.

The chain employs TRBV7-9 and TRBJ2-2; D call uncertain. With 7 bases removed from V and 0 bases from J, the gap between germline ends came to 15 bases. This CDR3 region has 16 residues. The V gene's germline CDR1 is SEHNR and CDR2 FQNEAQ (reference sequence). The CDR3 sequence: CASTIPGRSNTGELFF. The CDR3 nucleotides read TGTGCCAGCACCATACCGGGTAGATCGAACACCGGGGAGCTGTTTTTT.

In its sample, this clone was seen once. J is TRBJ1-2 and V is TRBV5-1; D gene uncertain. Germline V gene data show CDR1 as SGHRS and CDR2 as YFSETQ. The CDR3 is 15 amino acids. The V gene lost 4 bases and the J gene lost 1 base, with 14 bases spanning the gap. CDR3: CASSAPDIRNYGYTF. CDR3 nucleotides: TGCGCCAGCAGCGCCCCTGACATCCGTAACTATGGCTACACCTTC.

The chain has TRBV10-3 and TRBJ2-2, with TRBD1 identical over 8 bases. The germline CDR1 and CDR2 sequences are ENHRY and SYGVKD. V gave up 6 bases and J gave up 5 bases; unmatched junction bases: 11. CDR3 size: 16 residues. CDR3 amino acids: CAIRNTGGSPTGELFF. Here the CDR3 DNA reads TGTGCCATCAGGAATACAGGGGGTAGTCCTACCGGGGAGCTGTTTTTT.

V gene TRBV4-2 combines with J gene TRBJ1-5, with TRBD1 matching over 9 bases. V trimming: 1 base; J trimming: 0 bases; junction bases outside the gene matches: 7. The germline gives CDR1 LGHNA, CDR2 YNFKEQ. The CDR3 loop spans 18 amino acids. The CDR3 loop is CASSQGLKTGGSNQPQHF. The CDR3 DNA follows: TGTGCCAGCAGCCAAGGTTTAAAGACAGGGGGTAGCAATCAGCCCCAGCATTTT.

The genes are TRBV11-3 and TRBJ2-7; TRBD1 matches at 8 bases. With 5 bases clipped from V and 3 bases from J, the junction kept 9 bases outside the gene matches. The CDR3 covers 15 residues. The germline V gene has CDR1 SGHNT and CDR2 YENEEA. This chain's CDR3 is CASSTGTGRDYEQYF. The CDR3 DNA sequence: TGTGCCAGCAGCACCGGGACAGGCCGCGACTACGAGCAGTACTTC.

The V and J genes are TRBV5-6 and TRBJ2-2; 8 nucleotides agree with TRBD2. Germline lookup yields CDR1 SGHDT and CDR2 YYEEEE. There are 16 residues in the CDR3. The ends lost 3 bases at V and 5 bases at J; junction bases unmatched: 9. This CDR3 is CASSSSGSPATGELFF. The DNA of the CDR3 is TGTGCCAGCAGCTCGAGCGGGAGCCCTGCTACCGGGGAGCTGTTTTTT.

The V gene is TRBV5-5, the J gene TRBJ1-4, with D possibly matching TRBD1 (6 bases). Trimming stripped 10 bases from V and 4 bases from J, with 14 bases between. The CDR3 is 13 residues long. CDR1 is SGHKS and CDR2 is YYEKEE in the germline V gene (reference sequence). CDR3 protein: CAGSQGSNEKLFF. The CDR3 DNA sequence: TGTGCCGGTAGCCAGGGGAGTAATGAAAAACTGTTTTTT.

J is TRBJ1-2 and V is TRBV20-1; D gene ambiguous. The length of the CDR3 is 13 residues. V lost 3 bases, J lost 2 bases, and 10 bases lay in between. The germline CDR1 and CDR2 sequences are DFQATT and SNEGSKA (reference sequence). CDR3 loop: CSASPTENYGYTF. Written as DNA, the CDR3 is TGCAGTGCTAGTCCCACCGAGAACTATGGCTACACCTTC.

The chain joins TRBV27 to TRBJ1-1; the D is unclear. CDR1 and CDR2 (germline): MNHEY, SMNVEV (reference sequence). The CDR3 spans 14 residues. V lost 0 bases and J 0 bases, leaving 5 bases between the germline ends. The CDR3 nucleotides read TGTGCCAGCAGTTTATCACAGTTGAACACTGAAGCTTTCTTT. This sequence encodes CASSLSQLNTEAFF.

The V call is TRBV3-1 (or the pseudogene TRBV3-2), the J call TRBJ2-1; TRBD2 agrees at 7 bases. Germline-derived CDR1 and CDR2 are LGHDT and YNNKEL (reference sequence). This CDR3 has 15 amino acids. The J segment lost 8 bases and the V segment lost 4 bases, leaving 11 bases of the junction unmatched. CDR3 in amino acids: CASSRELGGSDEQFF. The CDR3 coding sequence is TGTGCCAGCAGCCGCGAACTGGGAGGGAGTGATGAGCAGTTCTTC.

The CDR3 protein is CSAGGTGGEQYF. CDR3 coding DNA: TGCAGCGCTGGGGGGACAGGGGGCGAGCAGTACTTC. The chain is built from TRBV29-1 and TRBJ2-7; 11 bases agree with TRBD1. Trimming took 7 bases from V and 6 from J; bases not matched to a gene: 5. The germline CDR1 and CDR2 sequences are SQVTM and ANQGSEA. The length of the CDR3 is 12 residues.

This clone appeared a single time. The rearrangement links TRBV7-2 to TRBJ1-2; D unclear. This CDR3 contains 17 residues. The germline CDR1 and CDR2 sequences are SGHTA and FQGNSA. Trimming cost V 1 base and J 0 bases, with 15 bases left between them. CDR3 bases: TGTGCCAGCAGCTTAGTGGGCCAGCCCAATACTAACTATGGCTACACCTTC. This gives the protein CASSLVGQPNTNYGYTF.

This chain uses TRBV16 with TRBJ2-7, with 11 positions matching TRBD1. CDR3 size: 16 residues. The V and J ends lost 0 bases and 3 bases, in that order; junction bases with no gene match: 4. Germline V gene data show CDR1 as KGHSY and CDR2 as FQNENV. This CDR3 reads CASSQSAGTGGYEQYF. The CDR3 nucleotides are TGTGCCAGCAGCCAATCGGCCGGGACAGGGGGCTACGAGCAGTACTTC.

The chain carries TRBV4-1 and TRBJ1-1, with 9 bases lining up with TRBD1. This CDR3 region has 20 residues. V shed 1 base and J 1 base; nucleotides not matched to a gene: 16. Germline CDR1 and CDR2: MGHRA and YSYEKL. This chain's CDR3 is CASSQGVIFQHRGRNTEAFF. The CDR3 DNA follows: TGCGCCAGCAGCCAAGGAGTGATTTTCCAGCACAGGGGGCGGAACACTGAAGCTTTCTTT.

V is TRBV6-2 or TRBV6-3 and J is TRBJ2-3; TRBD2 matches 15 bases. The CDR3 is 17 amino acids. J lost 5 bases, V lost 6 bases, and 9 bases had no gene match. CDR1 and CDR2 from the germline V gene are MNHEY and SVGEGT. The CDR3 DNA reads TGTGCCAGCAGCCCCGGGACTAGCGGGAGGAGGGAAGATACGCAGTATTTT. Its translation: CASSPGTSGRREDTQYF.

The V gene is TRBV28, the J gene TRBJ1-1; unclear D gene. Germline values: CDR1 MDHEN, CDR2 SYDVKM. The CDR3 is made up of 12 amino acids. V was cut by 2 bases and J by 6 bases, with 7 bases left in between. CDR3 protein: CASSLSAAEAFF. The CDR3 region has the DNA TGTGCCAGCAGTTTAAGTGCAGCTGAAGCTTTCTTT.